The 21 T cell receptor beta chains below come from one sample, sequenced in a study of human T cells and chemical hapten exposure listed by TCRdb under 2021. Library construction relied on RACE. Reads for this sample came from a NextSeq 500. TCRdb reprocessed the public reads (quality trimming at Q25 with fastp, clone calling with MiXCR) and kept in-frame beta chains. Records with the same CDR3 protein are collapsed into one entry carrying the most frequent genes and DNA. The table for this sample lists approximately 260,000 distinct CDR3 sequences; over 7.5% of them were counted only once. The ten top clones hold about 1.2% of the sample. The meaning of the sample's time point label: pre-sensitization, week 0. Taken with the paper, the label for treatment or condition translates to: therapeutic diphenylcyclopropenone sensitization with weekly scalp DPC. The specimen comprised whole blood, sampled in connection with sensitization to the hapten diphenylcyclopropenone (DPC). These receptors were obtained from a man younger than 30 with alopecia areata. Some clones in this sample may be carry-over from other donors' samples.

The chain links TRBV9 to TRBJ1-1; 7 bases agree with TRBD1. Germline assignment: CDR1 SGDLS and CDR2 YYNGEE. This CDR3 contains 13 residues. V lost 3 bases, J lost 8 bases, and 7 bases stayed unmatched. This CDR3 is CASSATGEGEAFF. CDR3 nucleotide sequence: TGTGCCAGCAGCGCCACAGGGGAAGGAGAAGCTTTCTTT. Supplemented by reference TRBV9 and TRBJ1-1, the full variable domain reads DSGVTQTPKHLITATGQRVTLRCSPRSGDLSVYWYQQSLDQGLQFLIQYYNGEERAKGNILERFSAQQFPDLHSELNLSSLELGDSALYFCASSATGEGEAFFGQGTRLTVV.

A note on this clonotype: A read error is likely, as this CDR3 ends without the conserved phenylalanine or tryptophan. The chain recombines TRBV5-1 with TRBJ1-1; no clear D gene. The CDR3 is made up of 17 amino acids. CDR1 and CDR2 from the germline V gene are SGHRS and YFSETQ. With 2 bases removed from V and 0 bases from J, the gap between germline ends came to 17 bases. The chain's CDR3 is CASSLGASTQMNTEAFS. For the CDR3, the DNA is TGCGCCAGCAGCTTAGGCGCATCCACACAAATGAACACTGAAGCTTTCTCT.

This chain uses TRBV12-3 or TRBV12-4 with TRBJ2-7; D is undetermined. The CDR3 contains 15 residues. V was pared by 6 bases and J by 0 bases, with 15 bases between. For the CDR3, the DNA is TGTGCCAGCAGGTCTCTCGGCGACACCTCCTACGAGCAGTACTTC. Residues: CASRSLGDTSYEQYF.

This chain uses TRBV4-1 with TRBJ2-1; D is perhaps TRBD2 (7 bases). The CDR3 sequence is 16 residues long. Per the germline V gene, CDR1 is MGHRA and CDR2 is YSYEKL. Trimming cost V 1 base and J 6 bases, with 16 bases left between them. The CDR3 coding sequence is TGCGCCAGCAGCCAAGCCCCGGGGGGCGCAGTCAATGAGCAGTTCTTC. This encodes CASSQAPGGAVNEQFF.

The rearrangement joins TRBV4-1 to TRBJ1-5; D gene uncertain. The CDR3 covers 16 residues. Trimming took 2 bases from V and 5 from J, leaving 16 bases between them. CDR1 is MGHRA and CDR2 is YSYEKL in the germline V gene. The CDR3 is CASSQNRASGDQPQHF. The CDR3 DNA is TGCGCCAGCAGCCAAAATCGGGCCAGTGGAGATCAGCCCCAGCATTTT.

The CDR3 DNA reads TGTGCCAGCAGTGAAGGCGGACAGACGAACACTGAAGCTTTCTTT. Encoded protein: CASSEGGQTNTEAFF. V usage is TRBV25-1 and J usage is TRBJ1-1, with D possibly matching TRBD1 (6 bases). Trimming pared 2 bases from V and 1 base from J, leaving 11 bases between. Germline values: CDR1 MGHDK, CDR2 SYGVNS. The CDR3 extends over 15 amino acids.

This clonotype was detected only a few times. This chain links TRBV3-1 with TRBJ2-7; D unclear. The CDR3 covers 18 residues. Trimming cost V 0 bases and J 0 bases, with 18 bases left between them. Germline CDR1 is LGHDT and CDR2 is YNNKEL (reference sequence). CDR3 bases: TGTGCCAGCAGCCAAGATTTGCCTCAAGGGCCTCTCTCCTACGAGCAGTACTTC. As protein: CASSQDLPQGPLSYEQYF.

This clonotype appeared a few times. V and J are TRBV6-5 and TRBJ1-6; 8 bases are shared with TRBD1. The CDR3 runs 12 residues. Germline V gene sequence: CDR1 MNHEY, CDR2 SVGAGI. The J segment lost 9 bases and the V segment lost 10 bases, leaving 5 bases of the junction unmatched. The CDR3 DNA sequence: TGTGCCACAGGGGGCTTAGGTTCACCCCTCCACTTT. It yields the protein CATGGLGSPLHF.

This chain uses TRBV7-8 with TRBJ1-1, with TRBD1 matching 10 bases. J lost 2 bases, V lost 4 bases, and 4 bases had no gene match. Germline V gene data show CDR1 as SGHVS and CDR2 as FQNEAQ. The CDR3 covers 15 residues. The CDR3 nucleotides read TGTGCCAGCAGCTCCGGGACAGGGGCCAACACTGAAGCTTTCTTT. Translation: CASSSGTGANTEAFF.

With respect to this clonotype: At one end, the junction sequence differs from germline, possibly due to a read error. This chain joins TRBV7-3 and TRBJ1-1; 7 nucleotides align to TRBD1. Germline V gives CDR1 SGHTA, CDR2 FQGTGA. There are 14 residues in the CDR3. In DNA, the CDR3 is TGTGCCAGCAGTTTAACAGGGGTTGACACTGAAGCTTTCTTT. Its protein product is CASSLTGVDTEAFF.

The chain combines TRBV6-5 with TRBJ2-3, with D tentatively TRBD1 (6 bases). Germline V gene data show CDR1 as MNHEY and CDR2 as SVGAGI. The CDR3 contains 16 residues. Trimming shortened V by 6 bases and J by 4 bases, and 20 bases separated the two germline ends. CDR3 amino acids: CASSRRGQRFSDTQYF. CDR3 in DNA: TGTGCCAGCAGCCGCCGCGGACAGCGTTTCTCAGATACGCAGTATTTT.

A remark on this clonotype: Given a much more abundant clone one base away, this may be a read error. The chain is built from TRBV29-1 and TRBJ1-2; D is perhaps TRBD1 (5 bases). The CDR3 totals 14 residues. Germline loops: CDR1 SQVTM, CDR2 ANQGSEA. DNA of the CDR3: TGCGGCGTTGCCCCGACAGCACTTAACTATGGCTACACCTTC. This sequence encodes CGVAPTALNYGYTF.

This clonotype occurred a few times. The gene calls are TRBV6-5 and TRBJ2-7; 7 bases align to TRBD1. The CDR3 sequence is 16 residues long. Trimming removed 0 bases from V and 2 bases from J; junction bases left unmatched: 7. Germline loops: CDR1 MNHEY, CDR2 SVGAGI. The CDR3 coding sequence is TGTGCCAGCAGTTACTCGGGGACAGAAGTTACCTACGAGCAGTACTTC. This sequence encodes CASSYSGTEVTYEQYF.

Many counts were recorded for this clonotype. This chain connects TRBV10-3 to TRBJ1-1; TRBD1 might be the D (5 bases). The germline V gene encodes CDR1 ENHRY and CDR2 SYGVKD. The CDR3 sequence is 14 residues long. V was cut by 2 bases and J by 4 bases, with 11 bases left in between. This CDR3 is CAISEARVGTEAFF. The CDR3 DNA follows: TGTGCCATCAGTGAGGCCAGGGTGGGCACTGAAGCTTTCTTT.

There are a few counts of this clonotype. The chain combines TRBV12-3 or TRBV12-4 with TRBJ1-2; TRBD1 aligns across 10 bases. V lost 10 bases to trimming and J lost 6 bases; unmatched junction nucleotides: 14. This CDR3 region has 15 residues. The CDR3 loop reads CATASGDRGSHGYTF. The CDR3, as DNA: TGTGCCACCGCCTCCGGGGACAGGGGATCTCATGGCTACACCTTC.

This clonotype showed up many times. This chain joins TRBV20-1 and TRBJ1-5; D is uncertain. Germline V gene sequence: CDR1 DFQATT, CDR2 SNEGSKA (reference sequence). V was clipped by 4 bases and J by 0 bases, with 13 bases between them. The CDR3 is 15 amino acids. Here the CDR3 reads CSAMGSSYSNQPQHF. The CDR3 DNA reads TGCAGTGCTATGGGGAGCTCTTATAGCAATCAGCCCCAGCATTTT.

The sample holds many counts of this clonotype. The V call is TRBV9, the J call TRBJ2-2, with D possibly TRBD1 on 6 matching bases. Germline CDR1 and CDR2: SGDLS and YYNGEE. Trimming pared 1 base from V and 4 bases from J, leaving 20 bases between. This CDR3 is built from 18 residues. This chain's CDR3 is CASSVISTGGLVTGELFF. The CDR3 region has the DNA TGTGCCAGCAGCGTAATATCCACTGGGGGCCTGGTCACCGGGGAGCTGTTTTTT.

CDR3 bases: TGTGCCAGCAGCTCCCGGCCCGCTAATGAAAAACTGTTTTTT. Amino acid sequence: CASSSRPANEKLFF. V gene TRBV7-2 combines with J gene TRBJ1-4; no clear D gene. The CDR3 runs 14 residues. Trimming removed 4 bases at V and 3 bases at J, with 9 bases between. The germline V gene has CDR1 SGHTA and CDR2 FQGNSA.

This chain links TRBV28 with TRBJ1-5; 12 bases are shared with TRBD1. Germline loops: CDR1 MDHEN, CDR2 SYDVKM. The ends lost 7 bases at V and 6 bases at J; junction bases unmatched: 7. The CDR3 covers 15 residues. CDR3 sequence reads: CASNDRDRGRQPQHF. In DNA, the CDR3 is TGTGCCAGCAATGACCGGGACAGGGGGCGTCAGCCCCAGCATTTT.

The genes are TRBV7-9 and TRBJ2-3, with 11 bases lining up with TRBD1. CDR1 and CDR2 from the germline V gene are SEHNR and FQNEAQ (reference sequence). V trimming: 4 bases; J trimming: 3 bases; junction bases outside the gene matches: 6. The CDR3 extends over 16 amino acids. For the CDR3, the DNA is TGTGCCAGCAGCTCACCCGGGACAGGGGGGACAGATACGCAGTATTTT. Encoded protein: CASSSPGTGGTDTQYF. Drawing the rest from reference TRBV7-9 and TRBJ2-3, the complete variable domain is DTGVSQNPRHKITKRGQNVTFRCDPISEHNRLYWYRQTLGQGPEFLTYFQNEAQLEKSRLLSDRFSAERPKGSFSTLEIQRTEQGDSAMYLCASSSPGTGGTDTQYFGPGTRLTVL.

Only a few counts were recorded for this clonotype. The chain joins TRBV20-1 to TRBJ1-2; D not resolved. Germline lookup yields CDR1 DFQATT and CDR2 SNEGSKA (reference sequence). V gave up 3 bases and J gave up 2 bases, with 10 bases separating them. This CDR3 is built from 13 residues. CDR3 DNA sequence: TGCAGTGCTAGTGGGCAGTCCAACTATGGCTACACCTTC. Encoded protein: CSASGQSNYGYTF.